This T cell receptor (beta chain) was captured by sequencing in a study of PD-1 blockade in classical Hodgkin lymphoma. Study-level findings and limits: When set against healthy donors, newly diagnosed patients were reported to show lower baseline TCR diversity.

The time point denotes: newly diagnosed, previously untreated cHL patient sample. Magnetic depletion of unwanted cells isolated CD4+ T cells from thawed PBMCs. Comparators were PBMCs taken from newly diagnosed, untreated classical Hodgkin lymphoma. Clones were read by immunoSEQ multiplex PCR, and TCRdb kept only the in-frame ones, dropping some. Of fewer than 30,000 clones in the sample, approximately 88% were seen once. A word on this clone: Its antigen is undetermined.

This CDR3 spans 14 amino acids. The V end lost 1 base, the J end lost 5 bases, and 9 bases lay between the germline ends. Germline CDR1 reads LNHDA; CDR2 reads SQIVND (reference sequence). The TCR originated in a human donor with classical Hodgkin lymphoma. Material: CD4+ T cells from blood. The chain has TRBV19 and TRBJ2-1; D not resolved. CDR3 residues: CASSIGDLDNEQFF. CDR3 in DNA: TGTGCCAGTAGTATAGGAGATCTCGACAATGAGCAGTTCTTC.